This entry is about one T cell receptor (beta chain). CDR1 and CDR2 from the germline V gene are SGHNT and YYREEE (reference sequence). This CDR3 region has 18 residues. V dropped 4 bases and J dropped 1 base, with 20 bases sitting between them. The data were obtained in a study of blood T cell repertoires in COVID-19. Whole-study context: The cDNA or gDNA used as material had been derived from T cells, B-cell-depleted T cells, or PBMCs.

As processed by the authors: Estimation of nucleated cell counts relied on the amplification of reference gene primers. Clones were read by immunoSEQ multiplex PCR, and TCRdb kept only the in-frame ones, dropping some. Clone size and the V and J calls come from that table; the DNA yielded D and trimming. The table lists about 150,000 clones, roughly 81% of them singletons. The chain links TRBV5-4 to TRBJ2-2; TRBD2 might be the D (5 bases). The clonotype comes from a human donor with acute or convalescent COVID-19. The donor label of this sample is uncertain. Source material: peripheral blood. The chain's CDR3 is CASSLTSLSGRNTGELFF. CDR3 bases: TGTGCCAGCAGCCTTACCTCCTTGTCGGGGAGGAACACCGGGGAGCTGTTTTTT. Full variable domain (remainder filled in from reference TRBV5-4 and TRBJ2-2): ETGVTQSPTHLIKTRGQQVTLRCSSQSGHNTVSWYQQALGQGPQFIFQYYREEENGRGNFPPRFSGLQFPNYSSELNVNALELDDSALYLCASSLTSLSGRNTGELFFGEGSRLTVL.